What follows are 15 T cell receptor beta chains derived from one specimen sequenced in a study of shared clonotypes between healthy human individuals. The data were produced by immunoSEQ multiplex PCR, yet TCRdb's version contains in-frame clones alone and is incomplete. The profile covers under 600,000 clones, with around three quarters appearing a single time and about 12% taken by the ten largest. Material: PBMCs. Receptor source: a woman in her thirties or forties in good health. Some clones in this sample may be carry-over from other donors' samples.

In its sample, this clone was seen a few times. The chain uses TRBV7-3 and TRBJ1-1; D call uncertain. Per germline, CDR1 SGHTA and CDR2 FQGTGA. V was pared by 1 base and J by 9 bases, with 12 bases between. CDR3 length: 13 residues. The CDR3 bases are TGTGCCAGCAGCTTAAATGCCAGAAATAAAGCTTTCTTT. It encodes CASSLNARNKAFF.

Worth noting for this clone: This sequence is one base from a far larger clone and is likely a read error. The V and J genes are TRBV29-1 and TRBJ1-4, with D unclear. CDR1 and CDR2 from the germline V gene are SQVTM and ANQGSEA. The CDR3 consists of 12 residues. In DNA form, the CDR3 reads TGCAGCGCTGGGTGGGCGGGTGAAAAACTGCTTTTT. Protein product: CSAGWAGEKLLF.

The chain carries TRBV19 and TRBJ1-5; 9 bases agree with TRBD1. V was pared by 6 bases and J by 0 bases, with 6 bases of the junction left unmatched. The CDR3 extends over 16 amino acids. Germline loops: CDR1 LNHDA, CDR2 SQIVND (reference sequence). Written as DNA, the CDR3 is TGTGCCAGTAGCGAGACAGGGGGGATTAGCAATCAGCCCCAGCATTTT. Its protein product is CASSETGGISNQPQHF.

This sequence joins TRBV5-1 and TRBJ2-7, with 9 nucleotides matching TRBD1. This CDR3 contains 18 residues. Per the germline V gene, CDR1 is SGHRS and CDR2 is YFSETQ. Germline trimming cut 4 bases from V and 2 bases from J; bases unmatched to any gene: 16. In nucleotides, the CDR3 is TGCGCCAGCAGCACCAGTACGTTTGCGGACAGGGGTCCCTACGAGCAGTACTTC. Amino acids: CASSTSTFADRGPYEQYF.

V is TRBV19 and J is TRBJ1-2; 10 bases agree with TRBD1. V gave up 4 bases and J gave up 7 bases; unmatched junction bases: 9. This CDR3 has 15 residues. Germline V CDR1 and CDR2: LNHDA, SQIVND (reference sequence). CDR3 loop: CASSTPGRDRGGYTF. The CDR3 DNA follows: TGTGCCAGTAGTACACCCGGAAGGGACAGGGGTGGCTACACCTTC.

The chain uses TRBV29-1 and TRBJ1-2, with 7 bases that match TRBD1. The germline V gene encodes CDR1 SQVTM and CDR2 ANQGSEA. Losses at the gene ends were 6 bases for V and 4 bases for J; bases not matched to a gene: 8. The CDR3 runs to 13 residues. CDR3 sequence: CSVGGGDGYGYTF. CDR3 nucleotides: TGCAGCGTGGGAGGGGGCGACGGCTATGGCTACACCTTC.

The chain is built from TRBV29-1 and TRBJ1-2, with D maybe TRBD1 (6 bases). The CDR3 has 14 residues. Trimming removed 4 bases from V and 6 bases from J, with 18 bases in between. Germline V gene lookup returns CDR1 SQVTM and CDR2 ANQGSEA. The CDR3: CSVGRGAEIDGYTF. The CDR3 nucleotides are TGCAGCGTTGGTCGGGGGGCTGAAATAGATGGCTACACCTTC.

V gene TRBV28 combines with J gene TRBJ2-7, with 10 bases matching TRBD1. Germline CDR1 is MDHEN and CDR2 is SYDVKM. V was clipped by 3 bases and J by 3 bases; unmatched bases: 5. The length of the CDR3 is 15 residues. The DNA for the CDR3 is TGTGCCAGCAGTTTCTGGGACAGGGGTAGCTACGAGCAGTACTTC. It encodes CASSFWDRGSYEQYF.

V gene TRBV7-9 combines with J gene TRBJ2-7; 8 bases are shared with TRBD2. With V trimmed by 3 bases and J by 4 bases, 8 bases remained unmatched. CDR3 length: 15 residues. CDR1 and CDR2 from the germline V gene are SEHNR and FQNEAQ (reference sequence). CDR3 residues: CASSFTAGAGYEQYF. DNA of the CDR3: TGTGCCAGCAGCTTCACAGCGGGAGCCGGGTACGAGCAGTACTTC.

This rearrangement joins TRBV10-3 to TRBJ2-3; 9 nucleotides line up with TRBD2. This CDR3 spans 14 amino acids. CDR1 and CDR2 from the germline V gene are ENHRY and SYGVKD. V trimming: 8 bases; J trimming: 3 bases; junction bases outside the gene matches: 6. The CDR3: CAIGGSGSTDTQYF. CDR3 in DNA: TGTGCCATCGGAGGTAGCGGGAGTACAGATACGCAGTATTTT.

This clone was counted a few times. This rearrangement joins TRBV7-2 to TRBJ2-3; perhaps TRBD1 as D (5 bases). Germline CDR1 and CDR2: SGHTA and FQGNSA. The CDR3 sequence is 15 residues long. V was clipped by 4 bases and J by 6 bases, with 17 bases between them. CDR3 in DNA: TGTGCCAGCAGCTCCCTAGGCAGGGCCGTGGATACGCAGTATTTT. Its translation: CASSSLGRAVDTQYF.

The gene calls are TRBV6-1 and TRBJ1-5; D ambiguous. The CDR3 extends over 13 amino acids. The V and J ends lost 10 bases and 2 bases respectively, with 12 bases between them. CDR1 is MNHNS, CDR2 SASEGT, per germline. CDR3 bases: TGTGCCACAGCTCAAGGCCGCAATCAGCCCCAGCATTTT. Its translation is CATAQGRNQPQHF.

This chain links TRBV9 with TRBJ2-7, with 8 bases lining up with TRBD1. CDR1 and CDR2 (germline): SGDLS, YYNGEE. V lost 3 bases to trimming and J lost 3 bases; unmatched junction nucleotides: 11. The CDR3 sequence is 16 residues long. The CDR3 protein is CASSEGGQGALYEQYF. In nucleotides, the CDR3 is TGTGCCAGCAGCGAGGGCGGACAGGGTGCTCTCTACGAGCAGTACTTC.

The chain recombines TRBV6-1 with TRBJ2-5; D is undetermined. V was trimmed by 0 bases and J by 4 bases, leaving 9 bases between them. CDR3 length: 14 residues. Germline CDR1 reads MNHNS; CDR2 reads SASEGT. CDR3 region: CASSEAGLRETQYF. In nucleotides, the CDR3 is TGTGCCAGCAGTGAAGCAGGGCTTAGAGAGACCCAGTACTTC.

This clone was seen a few times. The junction differs from germline at one of its ends, possibly a read error. The chain employs TRBV11-2 and TRBJ1-1, with D maybe TRBD1 (5 bases). Germline CDR1 is SGHAT and CDR2 is FQNNGV. The CDR3 length is 13 residues. Here the CDR3 reads CTSSRTQNTEAFF. CDR3 DNA sequence: TGTACCAGCAGCCGGACACAGAACACTGAAGCTTTCTTT.